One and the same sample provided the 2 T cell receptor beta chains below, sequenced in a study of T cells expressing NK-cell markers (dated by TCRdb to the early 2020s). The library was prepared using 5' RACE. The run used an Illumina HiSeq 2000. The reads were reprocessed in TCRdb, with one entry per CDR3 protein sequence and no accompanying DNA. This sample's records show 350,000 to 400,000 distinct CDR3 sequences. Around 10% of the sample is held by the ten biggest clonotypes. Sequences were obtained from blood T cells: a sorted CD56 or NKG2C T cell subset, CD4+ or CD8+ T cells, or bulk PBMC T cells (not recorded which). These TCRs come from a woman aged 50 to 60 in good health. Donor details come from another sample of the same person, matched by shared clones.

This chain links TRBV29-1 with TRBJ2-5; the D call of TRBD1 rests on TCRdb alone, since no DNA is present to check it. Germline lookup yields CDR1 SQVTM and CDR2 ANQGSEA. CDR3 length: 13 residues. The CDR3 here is CSVARAAQETQYF.

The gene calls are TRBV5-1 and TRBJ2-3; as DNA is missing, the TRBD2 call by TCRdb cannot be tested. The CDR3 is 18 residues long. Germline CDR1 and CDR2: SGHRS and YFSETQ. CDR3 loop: CASSLVSGTSGRTDTQYF.